Each of the 28 T cell receptor beta chains below was sequenced from the same sample in a study of siplizumab effects on memory and regulatory T cells. The table came from immunoSEQ multiplex PCR; TCRdb's copy has only in-frame clones and leaves some out. The repertoire holds around 7,000 clones, approximately 70% seen once, with 48% in the top ten. Sequenced input: effector memory CD8+ T cells sorted from blood. The subset was: unstimulated CD8+ effector memory T cells. These receptors all stem from a human donor in good health.

The chain recombines TRBV2 with TRBJ2-1; D is possibly TRBD1 (7 bases). The V gene's germline CDR1 is SNHLY and CDR2 FYNNEI. V lost 0 bases, J lost 4 bases, and 13 bases lay in between. CDR3 length: 16 residues. CDR3 bases: TGTGCCAGCAGTGAAGCAGGGGGCGCGGGGTACAATGAGCAGTTCTTC. This encodes CASSEAGGAGYNEQFF. Full variable domain (remainder filled in from reference TRBV2 and TRBJ2-1): EPEVTQTPSHQVTQMGQEVILRCVPISNHLYFYWYRQILGQKVEFLVSFYNNEISEKSEIFDDQFSVERPDGSNFTLKIRSTKLEDSAMYFCASSEAGGAGYNEQFFGPGTRLTVL.

With respect to this clone: A junction end diverges from the germline sequence, so it may reflect a read error. The chain uses TRBV29-1 and TRBJ1-1; D not resolved. Germline V gene sequence: CDR1 SQVTM, CDR2 ANQGSEA. CDR3 length: 14 amino acids. The CDR3 DNA is TGCAGCGTTGGGATCCTGATCCCGAACATTGAAGCTTTCTTT. Its translation is CSVGILIPNIEAFF.

The genes are TRBV15 and TRBJ2-1, with 13 nucleotides matching TRBD2. The trim removed 0 bases at V and 4 bases at J, leaving 3 bases unmatched. CDR1 LNHNV and CDR2 YYDKDF come from the germline V gene (reference sequence). This CDR3 spans 17 amino acids. CDR3 region: CATSRETSGRTYNEQFF. The CDR3 coding sequence is TGTGCCACCAGCAGAGAGACTAGCGGGAGGACTTACAATGAGCAGTTCTTC.

The V and J genes are TRBV19 and TRBJ2-1; no firm D call. This CDR3 is built from 9 residues. V shed 9 bases and J shed 4 bases, with 1 base lying between them. Germline assignment: CDR1 LNHDA and CDR2 SQIVND (reference sequence). CDR3: CARYNEQFF. As DNA, the CDR3 is TGTGCCAGATACAATGAGCAGTTCTTC.

This chain uses TRBV11-3 with TRBJ2-7; 10 positions match TRBD2. Germline values: CDR1 SGHNT, CDR2 YENEEA. V was pared by 0 bases and J by 5 bases, with 7 bases of the junction left unmatched. The CDR3 extends over 16 amino acids. The CDR3 protein is CASSLDYSSGSHEQYF. CDR3 in DNA: TGTGCCAGCAGCTTAGACTATTCTAGCGGGAGCCACGAGCAGTACTTC.

The rearrangement links TRBV28 to TRBJ1-2, with 8 nucleotides matching TRBD1. V was clipped by 5 bases and J by 11 bases; unmatched bases: 10. Germline-derived CDR1 and CDR2 are MDHEN and SYDVKM. The CDR3 is 13 residues long. The CDR3: CASSEGQANPYTF. The DNA of the CDR3 is TGTGCCAGCAGTGAGGGACAGGCGAACCCTTACACCTTC.

V usage is TRBV5-5 and J usage is TRBJ2-1, with 11 bases aligning to TRBD2. The junction had 8 bases not matched to a gene; V was cut back by 0 bases and J by 9 bases. Germline CDR1 reads SGHKS; CDR2 reads YYEKEE (reference sequence). This CDR3 comprises 16 residues. The CDR3 spells CASSLAYTSGSFEQFF. CDR3 nucleotides: TGTGCCAGCAGCTTGGCCTATACTAGCGGGAGTTTTGAGCAGTTCTTC.

In this sample, this clone turned up a few times. The rearrangement joins TRBV6-1 to TRBJ2-6, with D unresolved. Germline CDR1 reads MNHNS; CDR2 reads SASEGT. Trimming cost V 1 base and J 0 bases, with 7 bases left between them. The CDR3 is 16 residues long. CDR3: CASSEVMSSGANVLTF. In DNA form, the CDR3 reads TGTGCCAGCAGTGAAGTCATGAGCTCTGGGGCCAACGTCCTGACTTTC.

The chain is built from TRBV11-3 and TRBJ1-1; weak D call: TRBD1 (5 bases). Trimming took 6 bases from V and 4 from J, leaving 12 bases between them. Per the germline V gene, CDR1 is SGHNT and CDR2 is YENEEA. This CDR3 region has 13 residues. CDR3 sequence reads: CASRGTSSTEAFF. CDR3 coding DNA: TGTGCCAGCAGGGGGACGTCGAGCACTGAAGCTTTCTTT. Together with reference TRBV11-3 and TRBJ1-1, the CDR3 gives the full variable domain: EAGVVQSPRYKIIEKKQPVAFWCNPISGHNTLYWYLQNLGQGPELLIRYENEEAVDDSQLPKDRFSAERLKGVDSTLKIQPAELGDSAVYLCASRGTSSTEAFFGQGTRLTVV.

This clone occurred a few times. Additional DNA sequences in this sample encode the identical CDR3. J is TRBJ2-3 and V is TRBV6-4; a weak D match, TRBD2 (6 bases). Germline lookup yields CDR1 MRHNA and CDR2 SNTAGT. Trimming took off 4 bases at V and 0 bases at J, with 8 bases between the two ends. This CDR3 contains 14 residues. CDR3 region: CASSASGSTDTQYF. CDR3 DNA: TGTGCCAGCAGTGCCAGCGGGAGCACAGATACGCAGTATTTT.

The J gene is TRBJ1-3, the V gene TRBV5-1, with D perhaps TRBD1 (6 bases). The V and J ends lost 3 bases and 0 bases respectively, with 10 bases between them. CDR3 length: 15 residues. The germline gives CDR1 SGHRS, CDR2 YFSETQ. In DNA form, the CDR3 reads TGCGCCAGCAGCTCCGGGACATCCTCTGGAAACACCATATATTTT. Translation: CASSSGTSSGNTIYF.

A note on this clone: At the DNA level, this CDR3 is encoded by other sequences in the same sample as well. The chain has TRBV19 and TRBJ2-2, with D possibly TRBD2 on 5 matching bases. CDR3 length equals 17 residues. Trimming cost V 7 bases and J 0 bases, with 18 bases left between them. Germline values: CDR1 LNHDA, CDR2 SQIVND (reference sequence). The CDR3 sequence: CASMSGEGSANTGELFF. CDR3 nucleotides: TGTGCCAGTATGTCAGGCGAGGGAAGCGCGAACACCGGGGAGCTGTTTTTT.

The sample holds one count of this clone. Within the sample, other DNA sequences also encode this same CDR3. CDR3 sequence reads: CASSPPGGTEAFF. CDR3 DNA: TGTGCCAGCAGCCCCCCCGGGGGGACTGAAGCTTTCTTT. The chain couples TRBV7-9 to TRBJ1-1; D is perhaps TRBD1 (5 bases). CDR3 length: 13 amino acids. V was clipped by 5 bases and J by 5 bases, with 12 bases between them. In germline, CDR1 is SEHNR, CDR2 FQNEAQ (reference sequence).

This sequence joins TRBV6-6 and TRBJ2-1; possible D gene TRBD2, 6 bases. V was clipped by 2 bases and J by 7 bases, with 15 bases between them. Per germline, CDR1 MNHNY and CDR2 SVGAGI (reference sequence). The CDR3 loop spans 15 amino acids. The chain's CDR3 is CASSYPTRGNNEQFF. The CDR3 nucleotides read TGTGCCAGCAGTTACCCCACGCGGGGTAATAATGAGCAGTTCTTC.

The gene calls are TRBV4-1 and TRBJ2-1; 10 bases are shared with TRBD2. Losses at the gene ends were 2 bases for V and 5 bases for J; bases not matched to a gene: 9. Germline-derived CDR1 and CDR2 are MGHRA and YSYEKL. The CDR3 has 17 amino acids. CDR3 coding DNA: TGCGCCAGCAGCCAATTTTCTAGCGGGAGCGGGGACAATGAGCAGTTCTTC. Translation gives CASSQFSSGSGDNEQFF.

This chain connects TRBV5-4 to TRBJ2-7, with D possibly being TRBD1 or TRBD2 (5 bases each). The length of the CDR3 is 13 residues. Germline V gene data show CDR1 as SGHNT and CDR2 as YYREEE (reference sequence). With 1 base removed from V and 6 bases from J, the gap between germline ends came to 11 bases. The CDR3, as DNA: TGTGCCAGCAGCTTGCCAGGGAGCCGCGAGCAGTACTTC. Protein product: CASSLPGSREQYF.

The chain has TRBV19 and TRBJ2-5; possibly TRBD1 or TRBD2 for D (5 bases each). The CDR3 length is 15 residues. V was clipped by 3 bases and J by 4 bases, with 15 bases between them. Germline V CDR1 and CDR2: LNHDA, SQIVND (reference sequence). The CDR3 region is CASSMGPSGPETQYF. DNA of the CDR3: TGTGCCAGTAGTATGGGACCTTCGGGCCCAGAGACCCAGTACTTC.

This clone was picked up a small number of times. The chain uses TRBV14 and TRBJ2-7; D call uncertain. The CDR3 is 12 amino acids. V was shortened by 5 bases and J by 0 bases, with 5 bases between the two germline ends. Per germline, CDR1 SGHDN and CDR2 FVKESK. CDR3 in amino acids: CASSMGSYEQYF. The CDR3 DNA is TGTGCCAGCAGCATGGGCTCCTACGAGCAGTACTTC.

This clone qualifies as medium-sized (0.01 to 0.1%). This chain joins TRBV5-1 and TRBJ2-7; either TRBD1 or TRBD2 may fit D (6 bases each). The CDR3 sequence is 18 residues long. Trimming shortened V by 0 bases and J by 5 bases, and 24 bases separated the two germline ends. Germline values: CDR1 SGHRS, CDR2 YFSETQ. The CDR3 coding sequence is TGCGCCAGCAGCTTGGTTGGGGGGCGCGTTACGGGCACCCACGAGCAGTACTTC. Translation gives CASSLVGGRVTGTHEQYF.

In regard to this clone: The junction and the germline gene differ at one end; a read error may be behind it. The chain carries TRBV4-1 and TRBJ2-2, with D possibly TRBD2 on 5 matching bases. The length of the CDR3 is 15 residues. Germline CDR1 MGHRA, CDR2 YSYEKL. CDR3 sequence: CASSQGLASTGELFF. CDR3 nucleotides: TGCGCCAGCAGTCAAGGGCTAGCTTCCACCGGGGAGCTGTTTTTT.

V is TRBV9 and J is TRBJ2-1; D unresolved. Trimming took 4 bases from V and 9 from J, leaving 11 bases between them. Germline V gene data show CDR1 as SGDLS and CDR2 as YYNGEE. This CDR3 spans 12 amino acids. The CDR3 protein is CASSLEKSEQFF. The CDR3 DNA reads as TGTGCCAGCAGCCTCGAGAAAAGTGAGCAGTTCTTC.

A few counts support this clone. The sample holds other DNA sequences that translate to the same CDR3. The genes are TRBV27 and TRBJ2-3, with D possibly being TRBD2 (5 bases). CDR1 is MNHEY, CDR2 SMNVEV, per germline (reference sequence). The germline V and J ends were trimmed by 4 bases and 1 base, with 15 bases remaining between them. This CDR3 has 16 amino acids. The CDR3 DNA is TGTGCCAGCAGTTCCCGGCTGGCGGGTGGCACAGATACGCAGTATTTT. Its protein is CASSSRLAGGTDTQYF.

The gene calls are TRBV6-6 and TRBJ2-5; D might be TRBD2 (6 bases). The J call may be in error: the DNA end matches TRBJ2-7 better. This CDR3 contains 14 residues. The V gene's germline CDR1 is MNHNY and CDR2 SVGAGI (reference sequence). CDR3 in amino acids: CASRGTLGGYEQYF. In nucleotides, the CDR3 is TGTGCCAGCAGGGGGACTCTTGGCGGCTACGAGCAGTACTTC.

This clone has a single count. The CDR3 region has the DNA TGTGCCAGCAGTTCTAACTTCGGACCTCGTGGCTACACCTTC. Amino acid sequence: CASSSNFGPRGYTF. This sequence joins TRBV6-1 and TRBJ1-2; D is unclear. CDR3 length equals 14 residues. V lost 5 bases and J 7 bases, leaving 17 bases between the germline ends. Germline CDR1 MNHNS, CDR2 SASEGT.

The chain has TRBV5-4 and TRBJ1-1; D remains ambiguous. CDR3 length: 14 residues. Between the trimmed V and J ends, which lost 2 bases and 3 bases, there was a span of 11 bases. Germline lookup yields CDR1 SGHNT and CDR2 YYREEE (reference sequence). CDR3 in amino acids: CASSFSGLDTEAFF. In DNA, the CDR3 is TGTGCCAGCAGCTTCTCCGGACTTGACACTGAAGCTTTCTTT.

The chain links TRBV6-5 to TRBJ2-7; D is ambiguous. The ends were cut back, 6 bases at V and 1 base at J, with 7 bases in the middle. The CDR3 spans 12 residues. Looked up from germline, CDR1 is MNHEY and CDR2 is SVGAGI. CDR3 sequence (DNA): TGTGCCAGCAGAGGACCGTCCTACGAGCAGTACTTC. Its translation: CASRGPSYEQYF.

The chain combines TRBV2 with TRBJ2-7; the match to TRBD2 covers 7 bases. Germline V CDR1 and CDR2: SNHLY, FYNNEI. The CDR3 has 16 residues. Unmatched junction bases numbered 12, after V lost 5 bases and J lost 2 bases. The CDR3 loop is CASSPRTASGTYEQYF. The CDR3 coding sequence is TGTGCCAGCAGTCCACGGACCGCTAGCGGAACCTACGAGCAGTACTTC.

This clone was counted a single time. This sequence joins TRBV6-4 and TRBJ2-3, with 7 bases that match TRBD1. This CDR3 is built from 15 residues. Per germline, CDR1 MRHNA and CDR2 SNTAGT. J gave up 2 bases and V 6 bases, and 8 bases lay outside the gene matches. CDR3 loop: CASSLVTGDTDTQYF. CDR3 coding DNA: TGTGCCAGCAGCTTAGTAACAGGGGACACAGATACGCAGTATTTT.